This entry lists 5 T cell receptor beta chains sequenced from one sample in a study of blood T cell repertoires in COVID-19. Sequencing was performed with immunoSEQ multiplex PCR; in TCRdb, only in-frame clones are kept and a portion is missing. This table has under 300,000 clones, around 90% appearing once. Sequences were obtained from peripheral blood. The receptors derive from a woman aged 70-85 years with active or convalescent COVID-19.

This rearrangement joins TRBV7-8 to TRBJ1-5; TRBD1 is a possible D gene (6 bases). This CDR3 is built from 14 residues. V was pared by 4 bases and J by 3 bases, with 10 bases between. Germline V gives CDR1 SGHVS, CDR2 FQNEAQ. The CDR3, as DNA: TGTGCCAGCAGCTCCGGACAGTACAATCAGCCCCAGCATTTT. Its protein product is CASSSGQYNQPQHF.

The chain couples TRBV10-1 to TRBJ2-7; weak D call: TRBD1 (6 bases). Between the trimmed V and J ends, which lost 3 bases and 3 bases, there was a span of 12 bases. Germline V gene lookup returns CDR1 WNHNN and CDR2 SYGVQD (reference sequence). This CDR3 comprises 14 residues. CDR3 in DNA: TGCGCCAGCAGTGATGGTGGGGGCGGCTACGAGCAGTACTTC. Protein product: CASSDGGGGYEQYF.

The chain links TRBV6-5 to TRBJ1-5; 7 bases are shared with TRBD1. Germline V gives CDR1 MNHEY, CDR2 SVGAGI. The CDR3 extends over 16 amino acids. The ends lost 4 bases at V and 0 bases at J; junction bases unmatched: 6. The CDR3 here is CASSSGTAYSNQPQHF. CDR3 nucleotide sequence: TGTGCCAGCAGTTCCGGGACAGCTTATAGCAATCAGCCCCAGCATTTT.

The chain recombines TRBV10-3 with TRBJ1-1; no clear D gene. Trimming removed 2 bases at V and 1 base at J, with 11 bases between. The germline gives CDR1 ENHRY, CDR2 SYGVKD. The CDR3 sequence is 15 residues long. CDR3 in DNA: TGTGCCATCAGTGAGATAAGTGGGCCGAACACTGAAGCTTTCTTT. It encodes CAISEISGPNTEAFF.

The chain has TRBV3-1 (or the pseudogene TRBV3-2) and TRBJ1-1; D remains ambiguous. The ends were cut back, 2 bases at V and 11 bases at J, with 15 bases in the middle. The CDR3 runs to 13 residues. Germline V CDR1 and CDR2: LGHDT, YNNKEL (reference sequence). CDR3 coding DNA: TGTGCCAGCAGCCAATTCGAGGTGTCTGTGGCTTTCTTT. Amino acids: CASSQFEVSVAFF.